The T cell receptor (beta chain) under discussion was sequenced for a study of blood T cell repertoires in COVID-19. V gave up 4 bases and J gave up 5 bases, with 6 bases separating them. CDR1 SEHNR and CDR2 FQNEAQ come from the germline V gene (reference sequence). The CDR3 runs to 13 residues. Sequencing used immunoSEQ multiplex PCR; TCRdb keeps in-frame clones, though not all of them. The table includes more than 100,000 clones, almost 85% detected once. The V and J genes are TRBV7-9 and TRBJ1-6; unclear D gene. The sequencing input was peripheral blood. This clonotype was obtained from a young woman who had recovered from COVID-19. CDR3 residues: CASSSQDNSPLHF. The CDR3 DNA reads TGTGCCAGCAGCTCCCAGGATAATTCACCCCTCCACTTT.